Below, 21 T cell receptor beta chains from the same sample are listed, as sequenced in a study of OX40 agonist ivuxolimab in advanced cancers. Sequenced by immunoSEQ multiplex PCR; TCRdb stores in-frame clones only, minus some. The sample contains 80,000 to 100,000 clones, roughly 94% of which appear only once. Sequenced here: CD4+ or CD8+ T cells sorted from blood, sampled in a trial of the OX40 agonist ivuxolimab. These receptors all come from an adult with an advanced solid tumor such as melanoma, head and neck, liver or kidney cancer.

This sequence joins TRBV9 and TRBJ1-2; perhaps TRBD1 as D (6 bases). CDR1 is SGDLS and CDR2 is YYNGEE in the germline V gene. V lost 3 bases, J lost 5 bases, and 8 bases lay in between. This CDR3 spans 12 amino acids. The CDR3 loop reads CASSAQGYGYTF. The CDR3 DNA reads TGTGCCAGCAGCGCCCAGGGGTATGGCTACACCTTC.

This rearrangement joins TRBV7-2 to TRBJ1-3; TRBD1 is a possible D gene (5 bases). The CDR3 contains 13 residues. The germline V gene encodes CDR1 SGHTA and CDR2 FQGNSA. Trimming took off 5 bases at V and 7 bases at J, with 12 bases between the two ends. The CDR3 nucleotides read TGTGCCAGCAGCCTGCGGGGGGACAACACCATATATTTT. It encodes CASSLRGDNTIYF. Full variable domain (outside the CDR3, taken from reference TRBV7-2 and TRBJ1-3): GAGVSQSPSNKVTEKGKDVELRCDPISGHTALYWYRQSLGQGLEFLIYFQGNSAPDKSGLPSDRFSAERTGGSVSTLTIQRTQQEDSAVYLCASSLRGDNTIYFGEGSWLTVV.

Only one count was recorded for this clone. The chain recombines TRBV11-2 with TRBJ2-2, with 8 bases matching TRBD1. Trimming cost V 8 bases and J 5 bases; bases outside gene matches: 13. Germline V gives CDR1 SGHAT, CDR2 FQNNGV. The CDR3 spans 16 residues. CDR3 region: CASVNGQGVRTGELFF. In DNA form, the CDR3 reads TGTGCCAGCGTTAACGGACAGGGAGTTAGGACCGGGGAGCTGTTTTTT.

The rearrangement joins TRBV7-2 to TRBJ1-5; 7 bases align to TRBD1. From germline, CDR1 is SGHTA and CDR2 FQGNSA. The CDR3 is 15 residues long. Unmatched junction bases numbered 6, after V lost 2 bases and J lost 5 bases. The CDR3 is CASSLWTGQDQPQHF. DNA of the CDR3: TGTGCCAGCAGCTTATGGACAGGACAGGATCAGCCCCAGCATTTT.

The chain joins TRBV4-3 to TRBJ2-1, with 10 bases aligning to TRBD2. There are 17 residues in the CDR3. The germline gives CDR1 LGHNA, CDR2 YSLEER. Trimming took 4 bases from V and 8 from J; bases not matched to a gene: 14. Written as DNA, the CDR3 is TGCGCCAGCAGCCGCAGAGCCGCTAGCGGGAGCGGGGATGAGCAGTTCTTC. Protein sequence: CASSRRAASGSGDEQFF.

As regards this clone: The sample has other DNA sequences that encode this CDR3 too. The V call is TRBV28, the J call TRBJ2-7; 8 bases are shared with TRBD2. The germline V gene encodes CDR1 MDHEN and CDR2 SYDVKM. V lost 5 bases to trimming and J lost 4 bases; unmatched junction nucleotides: 4. This CDR3 comprises 13 residues. CDR3: CASSSGSSYEQYF. The CDR3 nucleotides read TGTGCCAGCAGTAGCGGGAGTTCGTACGAGCAGTACTTC. Complete variable domain (other parts from reference TRBV28 and TRBJ2-7): DVKVTQSSRYLVKRTGEKVFLECVQDMDHENMFWYRQDPGLGLRLIYFSYDVKMKEKGDIPEGYSVSREKKERFSLILESASTNQTSMYLCASSSGSSYEQYFGPGTRLTVT.

This clone showed up just once. V and J are TRBV6-6 and TRBJ1-2, with D uncertain. This CDR3 comprises 14 residues. Trimming left V 3 bases short and J 8 bases short, with 16 bases between. Germline CDR1 reads MNHNY; CDR2 reads SVGAGI (reference sequence). CDR3 residues: CASSYTGYGNGYTF. CDR3 sequence (DNA): TGTGCCAGCAGTTATACCGGCTATGGAAACGGCTACACCTTC.

Comment on this clone: Other nucleotide sequences from this sample produce the same CDR3. The J gene is TRBJ2-7, the V gene TRBV5-1; no firm D call. This CDR3 comprises 11 residues. Trimming took off 2 bases at V and 4 bases at J, with 4 bases between the two ends. CDR1 is SGHRS, CDR2 YFSETQ, per germline. The CDR3 loop is CASSLAYEQYF. CDR3 DNA sequence: TGCGCCAGCAGCTTAGCTTACGAGCAGTACTTC. Complete variable domain (other parts from reference TRBV5-1 and TRBJ2-7): KAGVTQTPRYLIKTRGQQVTLSCSPISGHRSVSWYQQTPGQGLQFLFEYFSETQRNKGNFPGRFSGRQFSNSRSEMNVSTLELGDSALYLCASSLAYEQYFGPGTRLTVT.

This chain links TRBV5-1 with TRBJ2-7; D uncertain. CDR3 length: 14 amino acids. CDR1 SGHRS and CDR2 YFSETQ come from the germline V gene. Trimming stripped 6 bases from V and 2 bases from J, with 15 bases between. CDR3 protein: CASTTQEPTYEQYF. The CDR3 nucleotides read TGCGCCAGCACCACCCAGGAGCCTACCTACGAGCAGTACTTC.

This rearrangement joins TRBV19 to TRBJ1-1; unclear D gene. The germline gives CDR1 LNHDA, CDR2 SQIVND (reference sequence). V was cut by 6 bases and J by 1 base, with 12 bases left in between. There are 14 residues in the CDR3. The CDR3 bases are TGTGCCAGTAGGCCAGAAGGGCCGAACACTGAAGCTTTCTTT. It is translated as CASRPEGPNTEAFF.

V and J are TRBV7-6 and TRBJ2-7; the D gene is possibly TRBD2 (6 bases). This CDR3 contains 17 residues. Germline-derived CDR1 and CDR2 are SGHVS and FNYEAQ. Trimming shortened V by 6 bases and J by 7 bases, and 28 bases separated the two germline ends. This CDR3 is CASRGTAPLRGRGEQYF. The CDR3 nucleotides are TGTGCCAGCAGGGGTACAGCCCCCCTGCGGGGCCGGGGGGAGCAGTACTTC.

The chain combines TRBV29-1 with TRBJ1-2, with TRBD1 as a possible D gene (6 bases). This CDR3 contains 14 residues. The V end lost 7 bases, the J end lost 6 bases, and 21 bases lay between the germline ends. Germline V CDR1 and CDR2: SQVTM, ANQGSEA. The CDR3 loop reads CSAAVGGGGHGYTF. CDR3 DNA: TGCAGCGCCGCCGTAGGAGGGGGGGGTCATGGCTACACCTTC. Drawing the rest from reference TRBV29-1 and TRBJ1-2, the complete variable domain is SAVISQKPSRDICQRGTSLTIQCQVDSQVTMMFWYRQQPGQSLTLIATANQGSEATYESGFVIDKFPISRPNLTFSTLTVSNMSPEDSSIYLCSAAVGGGGHGYTFGSGTRLTVV.

J is TRBJ2-7 and V is TRBV28, with TRBD1 matching 7 bases. CDR1 is MDHEN and CDR2 is SYDVKM in the germline V gene. CDR3 length equals 14 residues. Trimming took 2 bases from V and 9 from J; bases not matched to a gene: 10. The CDR3: CASSLGDRDGGQYF. The CDR3 region has the DNA TGTGCCAGCAGTTTAGGGGACAGAGACGGTGGGCAGTACTTC.

The rearrangement uses TRBV19 and TRBJ1-3, with TRBD1 matching 7 bases. The germline gives CDR1 LNHDA, CDR2 SQIVND (reference sequence). This CDR3 contains 12 residues. V was pared by 10 bases and J by 9 bases, with 9 bases of the junction left unmatched. This chain's CDR3 is CATTDRWITIYF. CDR3 coding DNA: TGTGCCACCACGGACAGGTGGATCACCATATATTTT.

The chain joins TRBV6-6 to TRBJ2-5; 13 positions match TRBD2. The V gene end was trimmed by 5 bases and the J gene end by 5 bases; junction bases not matched to a gene: 5. Germline V lookup: CDR1 MNHNY, CDR2 SVGAGI (reference sequence). There are 15 residues in the CDR3. The CDR3: CASSAPTSGRETQYF. The CDR3 nucleotides are TGTGCCAGCAGTGCCCCGACTAGCGGGAGGGAGACCCAGTACTTC.

V gene TRBV6-5 combines with J gene TRBJ2-3; D gene uncertain. Trimming removed 3 bases at V and 1 base at J, with 8 bases between. Per germline, CDR1 MNHEY and CDR2 SVGAGI. This CDR3 is built from 14 residues. CDR3 sequence (DNA): TGTGCCAGCAGTTATTCTAGTCGCACAGATACGCAGTATTTT. This sequence encodes CASSYSSRTDTQYF.

The chain couples TRBV20-1 to TRBJ1-5; D is uncertain. The germline gives CDR1 DFQATT, CDR2 SNEGSKA (reference sequence). This CDR3 spans 11 amino acids. Between the trimmed V and J ends, which lost 6 bases and 5 bases, there was a span of 8 bases. CDR3 amino acids: CSARGDQPQHF. The CDR3 DNA follows: TGCAGTGCCCGGGGTGATCAGCCCCAGCATTTT.

The gene calls are TRBV2 and TRBJ2-7; weak D call: TRBD1 (9 bases). The germline V and J ends were trimmed by 8 bases and 7 bases, with 18 bases remaining between them. The germline V gene has CDR1 SNHLY and CDR2 FYNNEI. This CDR3 comprises 13 residues. The CDR3 loop reads CASAGQGLEEQYF. The CDR3 DNA is TGTGCCAGCGCGGGACAGGGACTAGAGGAGCAGTACTTC.

The CDR3 bases are TGTGCCAGCAGTCGGGGTCCAGGCCCTGGATTTTATGGCTACACCTTC. The encoded protein is CASSRGPGPGFYGYTF. This chain uses TRBV27 with TRBJ1-2; D call uncertain. Germline CDR1 is MNHEY and CDR2 is SMNVEV (reference sequence). This CDR3 comprises 16 residues. V lost 5 bases to trimming and J lost 5 bases, with 21 bases between them.

The V and J genes are TRBV19 and TRBJ1-5; 10 bases are a match to TRBD1. The trim removed 4 bases at V and 2 bases at J, leaving 2 bases unmatched. In germline, CDR1 is LNHDA, CDR2 SQIVND (reference sequence). The CDR3 has 15 amino acids. CDR3 amino acids: CASSRQGARNQPQHF. The CDR3, as DNA: TGTGCCAGTAGTAGACAGGGGGCCCGCAATCAGCCCCAGCATTTT.

J is TRBJ1-1 and V is TRBV19; D remains unclear. Per germline, CDR1 LNHDA and CDR2 SQIVND (reference sequence). The CDR3 consists of 13 residues. V lost 8 bases and J lost 3, with 13 bases in between. CDR3 amino acids: CASSPLGYTEAFF. The CDR3 DNA is TGTGCCAGTTCCCCCCTGGGGTACACTGAAGCTTTCTTT.